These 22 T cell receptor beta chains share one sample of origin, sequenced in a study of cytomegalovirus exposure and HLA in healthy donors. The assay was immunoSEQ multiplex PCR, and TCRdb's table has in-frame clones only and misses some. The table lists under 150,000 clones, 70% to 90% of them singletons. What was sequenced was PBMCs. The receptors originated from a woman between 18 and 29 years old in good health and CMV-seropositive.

The CDR3 DNA reads as TGTGCCAGCAGCTTAGGGAGGCTTGGGTTGAACACTGAAGCTTTCTTT. Translating gives CASSLGRLGLNTEAFF. This chain connects TRBV11-2 to TRBJ1-1; D not certain. Germline-derived CDR1 and CDR2 are SGHAT and FQNNGV. Trimming cost V 1 base and J 0 bases, with 12 bases left between them. This CDR3 contains 16 residues.

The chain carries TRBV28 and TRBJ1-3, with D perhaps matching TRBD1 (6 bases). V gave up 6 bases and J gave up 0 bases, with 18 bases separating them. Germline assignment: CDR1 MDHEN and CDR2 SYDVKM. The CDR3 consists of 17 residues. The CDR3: CASRKTPGDGSGNTIYF. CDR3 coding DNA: TGTGCCAGCAGAAAGACCCCAGGGGACGGCTCTGGAAACACCATATATTTT.

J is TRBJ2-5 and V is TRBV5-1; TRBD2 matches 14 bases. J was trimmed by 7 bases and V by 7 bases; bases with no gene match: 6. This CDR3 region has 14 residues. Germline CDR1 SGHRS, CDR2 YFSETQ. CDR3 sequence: CASGGLAGAGTQYF. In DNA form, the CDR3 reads TGCGCCAGCGGGGGACTAGCGGGGGCGGGGACCCAGTACTTC.

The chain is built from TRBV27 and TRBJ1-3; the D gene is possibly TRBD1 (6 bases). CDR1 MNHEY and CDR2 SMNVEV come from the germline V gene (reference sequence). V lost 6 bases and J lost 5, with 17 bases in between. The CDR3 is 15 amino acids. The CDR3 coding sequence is TGTGCCAGCAGCCCGAACAGGGCGTTTAGAAACACCATATATTTT. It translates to CASSPNRAFRNTIYF.

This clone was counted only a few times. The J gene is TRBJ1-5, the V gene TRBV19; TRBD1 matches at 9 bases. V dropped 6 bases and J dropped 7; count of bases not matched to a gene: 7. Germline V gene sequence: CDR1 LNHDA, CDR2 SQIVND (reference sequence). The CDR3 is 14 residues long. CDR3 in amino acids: CASRRTGERQPQHF. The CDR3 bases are TGTGCCAGTAGACGGACAGGGGAACGACAGCCCCAGCATTTT.

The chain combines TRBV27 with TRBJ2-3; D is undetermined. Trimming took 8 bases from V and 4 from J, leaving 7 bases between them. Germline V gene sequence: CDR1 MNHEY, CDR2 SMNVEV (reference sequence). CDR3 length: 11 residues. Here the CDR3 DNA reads TGTGCCAGCGCACGGGCAGATACGCAGTATTTT. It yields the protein CASARADTQYF.

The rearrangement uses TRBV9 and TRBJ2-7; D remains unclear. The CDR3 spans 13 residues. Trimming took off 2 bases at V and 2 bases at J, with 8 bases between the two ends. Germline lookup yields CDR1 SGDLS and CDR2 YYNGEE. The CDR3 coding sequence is TGTGCCAGCAGCGTGAACTCGGCCTACGAGCAGTACTTC. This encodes CASSVNSAYEQYF.

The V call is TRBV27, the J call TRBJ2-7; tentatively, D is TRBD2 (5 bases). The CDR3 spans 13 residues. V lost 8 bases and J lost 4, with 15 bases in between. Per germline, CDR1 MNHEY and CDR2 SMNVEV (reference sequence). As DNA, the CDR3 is TGTGCCAGCGGTGAGAGCGGTCGGTACGAGCAGTACTTC. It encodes CASGESGRYEQYF.

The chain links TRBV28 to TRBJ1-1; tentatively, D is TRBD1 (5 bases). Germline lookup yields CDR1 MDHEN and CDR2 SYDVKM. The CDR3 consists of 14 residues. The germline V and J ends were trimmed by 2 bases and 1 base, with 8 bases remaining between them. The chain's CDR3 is CASSLAGSNTEAFF. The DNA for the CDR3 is TGTGCCAGCAGTTTAGCAGGGTCGAACACTGAAGCTTTCTTT.

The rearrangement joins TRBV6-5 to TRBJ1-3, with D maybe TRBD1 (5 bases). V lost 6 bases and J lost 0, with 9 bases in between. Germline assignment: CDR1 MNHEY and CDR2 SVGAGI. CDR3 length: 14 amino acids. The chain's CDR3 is CASRPTDSGNTIYF. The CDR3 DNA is TGTGCCAGCAGGCCGACAGACTCTGGAAACACCATATATTTT.

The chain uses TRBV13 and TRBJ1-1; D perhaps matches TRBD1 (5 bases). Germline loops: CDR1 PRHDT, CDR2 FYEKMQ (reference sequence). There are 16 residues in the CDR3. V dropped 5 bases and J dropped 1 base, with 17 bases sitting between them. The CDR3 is CASSPSGLGGNTEAFF. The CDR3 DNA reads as TGTGCCAGCAGCCCATCCGGACTGGGGGGGAACACTGAAGCTTTCTTT.

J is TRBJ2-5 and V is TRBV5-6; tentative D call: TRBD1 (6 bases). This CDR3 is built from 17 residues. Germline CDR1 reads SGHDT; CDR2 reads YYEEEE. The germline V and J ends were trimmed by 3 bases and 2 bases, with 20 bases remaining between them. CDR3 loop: CASSSPLDRKTQETQYF. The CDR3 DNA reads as TGTGCCAGCAGCTCGCCTCTTGACAGGAAGACGCAAGAGACCCAGTACTTC.

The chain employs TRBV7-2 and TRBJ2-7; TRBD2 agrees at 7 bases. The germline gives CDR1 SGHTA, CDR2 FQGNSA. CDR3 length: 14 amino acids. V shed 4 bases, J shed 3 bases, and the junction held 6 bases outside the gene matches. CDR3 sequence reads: CASSSFPGGYEQYF. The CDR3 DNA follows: TGTGCCAGCAGCTCCTTTCCGGGGGGCTACGAGCAGTACTTC.

In DNA form, the CDR3 reads TGTGCCAGCAGCCAAGATCTTCGAACAGCCACCTACGAGCAGTACTTC. Protein sequence: CASSQDLRTATYEQYF. The rearrangement joins TRBV4-2 to TRBJ2-7; unclear D gene. Deletions cut 0 bases from V and 2 bases from J, with 14 bases between. The CDR3 covers 16 residues. From germline, CDR1 is LGHNA and CDR2 YNFKEQ.

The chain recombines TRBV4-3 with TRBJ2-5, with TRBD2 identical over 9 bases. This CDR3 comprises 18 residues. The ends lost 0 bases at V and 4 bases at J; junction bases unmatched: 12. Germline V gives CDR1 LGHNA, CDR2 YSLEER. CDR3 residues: CASSQDLAGGHSVETQYF. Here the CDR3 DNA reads TGCGCCAGCAGCCAAGATCTGGCGGGGGGGCATTCGGTAGAGACCCAGTACTTC.

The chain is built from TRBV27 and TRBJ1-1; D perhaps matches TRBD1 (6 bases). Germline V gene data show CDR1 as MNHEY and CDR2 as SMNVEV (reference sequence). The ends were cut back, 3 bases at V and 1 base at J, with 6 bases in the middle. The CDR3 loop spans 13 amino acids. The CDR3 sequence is CASSLGANTEAFF. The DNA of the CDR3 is TGTGCCAGCAGTTTGGGGGCGAACACTGAAGCTTTCTTT.

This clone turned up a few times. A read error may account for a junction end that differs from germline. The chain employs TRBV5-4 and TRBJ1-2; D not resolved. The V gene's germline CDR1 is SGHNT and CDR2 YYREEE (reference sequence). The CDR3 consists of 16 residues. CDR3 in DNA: TGTGCCAGCAGGTTGGATGTTGAACCGGTAAACTATGGCTACACCTTC. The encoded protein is CASRLDVEPVNYGYTF.

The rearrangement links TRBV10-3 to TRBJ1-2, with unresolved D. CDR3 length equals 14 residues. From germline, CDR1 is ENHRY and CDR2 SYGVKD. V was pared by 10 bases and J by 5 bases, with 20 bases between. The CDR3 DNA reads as TGTGCCACCCGGGGAAGTTCCCACAAGTATGGCTACACCTTC. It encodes CATRGSSHKYGYTF.

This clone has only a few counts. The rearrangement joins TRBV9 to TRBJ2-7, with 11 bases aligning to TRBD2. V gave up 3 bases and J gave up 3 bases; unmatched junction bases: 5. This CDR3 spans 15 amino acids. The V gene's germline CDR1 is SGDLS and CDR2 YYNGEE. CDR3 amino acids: CASSATGTSGYEQYF. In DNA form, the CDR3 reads TGTGCCAGCAGCGCCACCGGGACTAGCGGCTACGAGCAGTACTTC. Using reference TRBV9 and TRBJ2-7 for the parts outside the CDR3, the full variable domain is DSGVTQTPKHLITATGQRVTLRCSPRSGDLSVYWYQQSLDQGLQFLIQYYNGEERAKGNILERFSAQQFPDLHSELNLSSLELGDSALYFCASSATGTSGYEQYFGPGTRLTVT.

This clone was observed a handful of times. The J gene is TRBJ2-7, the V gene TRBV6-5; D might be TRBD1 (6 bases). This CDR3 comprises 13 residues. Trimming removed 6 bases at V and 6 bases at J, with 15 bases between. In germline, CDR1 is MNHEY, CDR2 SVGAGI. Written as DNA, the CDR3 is TGTGCCAGCAGCAGGGGTTTAGAGGGCGAGCAGTACTTC. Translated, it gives CASSRGLEGEQYF.

CDR3 residues: CASSLDRAAGNTIYF. The CDR3 coding sequence is TGTGCCAGCAGCTTAGACAGGGCAGCTGGAAACACCATATATTTT. The gene calls are TRBV7-2 and TRBJ1-3; maybe TRBD1 (6 bases). The CDR3 contains 15 residues. Germline V gene data show CDR1 as SGHTA and CDR2 as FQGNSA. V was trimmed by 1 base and J by 2 bases, leaving 9 bases between them.

In DNA form, the CDR3 reads TGTGCCAGCAGCGTAGCGGAAGGGGGAACCTATGGCTACACCTTC. This codes for CASSVAEGGTYGYTF. The chain is built from TRBV9 and TRBJ1-2, with TRBD1 as a possible D gene (6 bases). Trimming left V 0 bases short and J 4 bases short, with 13 bases between. From germline, CDR1 is SGDLS and CDR2 YYNGEE. This CDR3 spans 15 amino acids.